What follows are 18 T cell receptor beta chains derived from one specimen sequenced in a study of T cells in Graves' hyperthyroidism and ophthalmopathy. RNA transcripts provided the source from which TCR beta CDR3 regions were amplified. HTBI primers were used for first-round RT-PCR of the TCR CDR3. TCRdb re-called the multiplex PCR reads through MiXCR, storing one row per CDR3 protein. The sample comprises some 27,000 distinct CDR3 sequences, over 35% of which are singletons, and 9% to 12% rests with the top ten. The sample comprised blood. These receptors originate from a woman aged 25-40 years with Graves' hyperthyroidism.

J is TRBJ2-7 and V is TRBV7-3; D uncertain. Germline V gene sequence: CDR1 SGHTA, CDR2 FQGTGA. Trimming shortened V by 5 bases and J by 0 bases, and 17 bases separated the two germline ends. The CDR3 has 16 residues. CDR3 residues: CASSQVRGSVSYEQYF. CDR3 DNA sequence: TGTGCCAGCAGCCAAGTTCGCGGCTCAGTCTCCTACGAGCAGTACTTC.

This clonotype came up many times. The chain couples TRBV20-1 to TRBJ2-7, with TRBD1 matching over 12 bases. Germline CDR1 DFQATT, CDR2 SNEGSKA (reference sequence). V was pared by 4 bases and J by 6 bases, with 10 bases of the junction left unmatched. The CDR3 contains 15 residues. In DNA, the CDR3 is TGCAGTGCTAAAGATTGGGGACAGGGGGCCTCCGAGCAGTACTTC. Amino acid sequence: CSAKDWGQGASEQYF.

CDR3: CASRLLAGGPEETQYF. CDR3 nucleotides: TGTGCCAGCAGGCTACTAGCGGGAGGGCCGGAGGAGACCCAGTACTTC. This chain connects TRBV2 to TRBJ2-5; the match to TRBD2 covers 13 bases. V lost 6 bases and J lost 5; bases outside the gene matches: 9. CDR3 size: 16 residues. Per the germline V gene, CDR1 is SNHLY and CDR2 is FYNNEI.

This clonotype appeared a single time. The chain carries TRBV29-1 and TRBJ2-1; 7 bases fit TRBD2. The CDR3 is 11 amino acids. J gave up 9 bases and V 4 bases, and 3 bases lay outside the gene matches. Germline V gene sequence: CDR1 SQVTM, CDR2 ANQGSEA. This chain's CDR3 is CSVGVAGEQFF. CDR3 nucleotides: TGCAGCGTTGGGGTAGCGGGTGAGCAGTTCTTC.

This clonotype was seen a few times. V is TRBV7-6 and J is TRBJ1-3, with a weak D call TRBD1 (6 bases). This CDR3 contains 14 residues. Trimming shortened V by 5 bases and J by 0 bases, and 8 bases separated the two germline ends. Germline lookup yields CDR1 SGHVS and CDR2 FNYEAQ. CDR3 in amino acids: CASSRTASGNTIYF. CDR3 sequence (DNA): TGTGCCAGCAGCCGGACAGCCTCTGGAAACACCATATATTTT.

The sample holds one count of this clonotype. The V gene is TRBV19, the J gene TRBJ1-6, with TRBD1 matching 8 bases. Germline V gene data show CDR1 as LNHDA and CDR2 as SQIVND (reference sequence). V shed 6 bases, J shed 11 bases, and the junction held 9 bases outside the gene matches. The CDR3 spans 14 residues. The CDR3 sequence: CASRGGQGSAPLHF. The CDR3 DNA reads as TGTGCCAGTAGAGGAGGACAGGGCTCCGCACCCCTCCACTTT.

This clonotype is categorized as medium-sized. This chain links TRBV20-1 with TRBJ2-7; TRBD2 is a possible D gene (5 bases). CDR1 DFQATT and CDR2 SNEGSKA come from the germline V gene (reference sequence). Trimming removed 5 bases from V and 5 bases from J, with 16 bases in between. The CDR3 has 13 residues. Here the CDR3 DNA reads TGCAGTGCTCCGATCGGATTGGGAGACGAGCAGTACTTC. The encoded protein is CSAPIGLGDEQYF.

Remarks on this clonotype: This may arise from a read error, as a much more abundant clone is one base away. V usage is TRBV30 and J usage is TRBJ2-7; 7 nucleotides line up with TRBD1. There are 14 residues in the CDR3. Germline assignment: CDR1 GTSNPN and CDR2 SVGIG (reference sequence). V lost 3 bases, J lost 6 bases, and 11 bases stayed unmatched. The CDR3 is CAWRGHTGACEQYF. The CDR3 DNA is TGTGCCTGGAGAGGGCATACAGGGGCCTGCGAGCAGTACTTC.

Worth noting for this clonotype: Compared with germline, one end of the junction differs, possibly owing to a read error. The CDR3 region has the DNA TGCGCCAGCTCCACGTACGAGCGGTACTTC. Its protein is CASSTYERYF. The chain links TRBV28 to TRBJ2-7; the D is unclear. The CDR3 totals 10 residues. Germline CDR1 and CDR2: MDHEN and SYDVKM.

As for this clonotype: The junction differs from germline at one of its ends, possibly a read error. The V gene is TRBV2, the J gene TRBJ1-5; the D is unclear. Germline CDR1 SNHLY, CDR2 FYNNEI. The CDR3 covers 14 residues. The CDR3 nucleotides read TGTGCCATCAGCCGCTGCGCTTTAAATCAGCCCCGGCATTTT. This codes for CAISRCALNQPRHF.

As regards this clonotype: A much larger clonotype is one base distant, so this may be a read error. The chain combines TRBV27 with TRBJ2-1; D not resolved. Germline V CDR1 and CDR2: MNHEY, SMNVEV (reference sequence). This CDR3 spans 15 amino acids. The ends were cut back, 8 bases at V and 4 bases at J, with 18 bases in the middle. CDR3 region: CASDPYRMDYNEQFF. The CDR3 region has the DNA TGTGCCAGCGACCCTTATCGAATGGATTACAATGAGCAGTTCTTC.

This clonotype is medium-sized in the sample. J is TRBJ1-1 and V is TRBV10-3, with D perhaps matching TRBD1 (5 bases). CDR1 ENHRY and CDR2 SYGVKD come from the germline V gene. Trimming removed 6 bases from V and 0 bases from J, with 14 bases in between. The CDR3 covers 15 residues. CDR3 sequence (DNA): TGTGCCATCAGCAAATCGGGACGGATGAACACTGAAGCTTTCTTT. This codes for CAISKSGRMNTEAFF.

The chain couples TRBV20-1 to TRBJ1-5; no clear D gene. The CDR3 sequence is 12 residues long. CDR1 and CDR2 (germline): DFQATT, SNEGSKA (reference sequence). Trimming cost V 3 bases and J 7 bases, with 10 bases left between them. CDR3 sequence reads: CSASRREQPQHF. The CDR3 DNA reads TGCAGTGCTAGCCGGAGGGAACAGCCCCAGCATTTT.

This chain uses TRBV20-1 with TRBJ1-5; no firm D call. The CDR3 has 13 residues. Germline V gene data show CDR1 as DFQATT and CDR2 as SNEGSKA (reference sequence). Trimming left V 3 bases short and J 5 bases short, with 11 bases between. Written as DNA, the CDR3 is TGCAGTGCTAGTGTTGGATTCGATCAGCCCCAGCATTTT. It specifies CSASVGFDQPQHF.

The table lists this clonotype with a few counts. The chain combines TRBV18 with TRBJ1-3; D might be TRBD1 (5 bases). Germline V lookup: CDR1 KGHSH, CDR2 LQKENI. V was shortened by 6 bases and J by 0 bases, with 12 bases between the two germline ends. CDR3 size: 15 residues. The CDR3 DNA follows: TGTGCCAGCTCCCGACAGCTGAGCTCTGGAAACACCATATATTTT. Its protein product is CASSRQLSSGNTIYF.

This chain links TRBV7-2 with TRBJ2-3; no definite D call. The CDR3 totals 14 residues. The V and J ends lost 0 bases and 6 bases respectively, with 10 bases between them. Looked up from germline, CDR1 is SGHTA and CDR2 is FQGNSA. The CDR3 DNA is TGTGCCAGCAGCTTAGCTACGACCACGGATACGCAGTATTTT. It yields the protein CASSLATTTDTQYF.

This sequence joins TRBV6-5 and TRBJ2-3; a possible D gene is TRBD2 (6 bases). Germline values: CDR1 MNHEY, CDR2 SVGAGI. This CDR3 is built from 15 residues. Trimming pared 7 bases from V and 11 bases from J, leaving 25 bases between. CDR3 in DNA: TGTGCCAGCATGTCGGGAGCATTCTCCTACAATGAGCAGTATTTT. This encodes CASMSGAFSYNEQYF.

In its sample, this clonotype ranks as medium-sized. V is TRBV20-1 and J is TRBJ2-5, with 7 bases matching TRBD2. Unmatched junction bases numbered 9, after V lost 1 base and J lost 4 bases. This CDR3 region has 15 residues. Germline V lookup: CDR1 DFQATT, CDR2 SNEGSKA (reference sequence). DNA for the CDR3: TGCAGTGCTAGAGTCTTGGCGGGAGTGTTAGAGACCCAGTACTTC. Translated: CSARVLAGVLETQYF.